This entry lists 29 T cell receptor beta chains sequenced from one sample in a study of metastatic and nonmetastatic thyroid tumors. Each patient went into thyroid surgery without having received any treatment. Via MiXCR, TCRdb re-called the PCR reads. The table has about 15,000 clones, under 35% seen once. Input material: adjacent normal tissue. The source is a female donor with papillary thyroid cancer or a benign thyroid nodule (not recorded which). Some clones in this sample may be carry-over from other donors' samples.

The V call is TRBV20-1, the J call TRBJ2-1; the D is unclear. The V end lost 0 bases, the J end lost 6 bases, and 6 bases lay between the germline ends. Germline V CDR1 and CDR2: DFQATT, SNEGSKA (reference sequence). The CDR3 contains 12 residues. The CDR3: CSARDWSNEQFF. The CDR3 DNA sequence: TGCAGTGCTAGAGATTGGAGCAATGAGCAGTTCTTC.

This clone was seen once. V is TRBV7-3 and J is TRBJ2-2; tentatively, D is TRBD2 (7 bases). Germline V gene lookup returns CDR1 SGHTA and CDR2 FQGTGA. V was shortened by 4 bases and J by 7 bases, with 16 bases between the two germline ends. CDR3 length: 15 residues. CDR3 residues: CASSSSGVGGGELFF. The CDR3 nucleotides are TGTGCCAGCAGCTCGAGCGGGGTAGGGGGCGGGGAGCTGTTTTTT.

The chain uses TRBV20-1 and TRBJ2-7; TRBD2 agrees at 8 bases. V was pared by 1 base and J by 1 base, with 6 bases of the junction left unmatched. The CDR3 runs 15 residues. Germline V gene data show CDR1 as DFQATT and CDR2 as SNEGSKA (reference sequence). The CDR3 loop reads CSARVERGPSYEQYF. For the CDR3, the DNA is TGCAGTGCTAGAGTGGAGCGGGGGCCTTCCTACGAGCAGTACTTC.

CDR3 sequence (DNA): TGTGCCACCAGCAGAGCCGACGTCGGCTACGAGCAGTACTTC. The encoded protein is CATSRADVGYEQYF. The V call is TRBV15, the J call TRBJ2-7; D remains ambiguous. Trimming removed 1 base from V and 3 bases from J, with 10 bases in between. Per germline, CDR1 LNHNV and CDR2 YYDKDF (reference sequence). This CDR3 comprises 14 residues.

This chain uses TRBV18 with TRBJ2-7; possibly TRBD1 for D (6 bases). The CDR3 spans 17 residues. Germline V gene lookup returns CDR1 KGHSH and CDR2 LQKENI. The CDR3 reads CASSPGPTGMGTYEQYV. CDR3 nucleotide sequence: TGTGCCAGCTCACCTGGGCCTACAGGGATGGGAACCTACGAGCAATACGTC.

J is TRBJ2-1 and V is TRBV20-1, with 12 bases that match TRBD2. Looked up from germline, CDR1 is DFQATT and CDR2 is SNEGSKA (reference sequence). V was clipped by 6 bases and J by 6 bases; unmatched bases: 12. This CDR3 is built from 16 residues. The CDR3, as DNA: TGCAGTGCCCCTAGCGGGGGGGCGTCATCTTTCAATGAGCAGTTCTTC. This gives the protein CSAPSGGASSFNEQFF.

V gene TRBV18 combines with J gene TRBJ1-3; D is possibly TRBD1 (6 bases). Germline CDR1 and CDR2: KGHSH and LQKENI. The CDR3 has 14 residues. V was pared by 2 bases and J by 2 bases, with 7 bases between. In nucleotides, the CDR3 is TGTGCCAGCTCACCAGGGGGCACTGGAAACACCATATATTTT. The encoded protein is CASSPGGTGNTIYF.

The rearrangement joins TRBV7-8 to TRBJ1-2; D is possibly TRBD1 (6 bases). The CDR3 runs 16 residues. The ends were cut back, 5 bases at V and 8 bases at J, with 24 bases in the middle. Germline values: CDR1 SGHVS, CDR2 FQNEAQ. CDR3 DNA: TGTGCCAGCAGCCCCAGCACGGGGGCCCTACACCAGGGCTACACCTTC. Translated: CASSPSTGALHQGYTF.

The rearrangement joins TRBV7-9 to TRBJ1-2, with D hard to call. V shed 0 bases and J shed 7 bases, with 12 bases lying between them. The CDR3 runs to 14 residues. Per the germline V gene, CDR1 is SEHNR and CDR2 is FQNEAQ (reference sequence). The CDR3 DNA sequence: TGTGCCAGCAGCTTAGCGTCAGCCCTAGGTGGCTACACCTTC. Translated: CASSLASALGGYTF.

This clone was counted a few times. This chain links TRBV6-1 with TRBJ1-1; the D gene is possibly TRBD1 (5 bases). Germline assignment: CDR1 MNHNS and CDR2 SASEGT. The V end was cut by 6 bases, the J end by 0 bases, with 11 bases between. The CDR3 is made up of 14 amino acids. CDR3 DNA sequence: TGTGCCAGCAGCTCAAGACAGATGAACACTGAAGCTTTCTTT. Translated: CASSSRQMNTEAFF.

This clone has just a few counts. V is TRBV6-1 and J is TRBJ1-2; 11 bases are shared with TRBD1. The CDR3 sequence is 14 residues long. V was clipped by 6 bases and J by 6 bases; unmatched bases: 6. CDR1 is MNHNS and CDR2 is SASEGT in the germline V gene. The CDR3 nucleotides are TGTGCCAGCAGCAGCCGGGACAGGGGGGATGGCTACACCTTC. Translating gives CASSSRDRGDGYTF.

Here the CDR3 reads CSATTGAGYGYTF. The CDR3 nucleotides are TGCAGTGCTACTACGGGGGCGGGGTATGGCTACACCTTC. The chain uses TRBV20-1 and TRBJ1-2, with a possible D match to TRBD1 (6 bases). This CDR3 contains 13 residues. The V end lost 4 bases, the J end lost 5 bases, and 14 bases lay between the germline ends. The germline V gene has CDR1 DFQATT and CDR2 SNEGSKA (reference sequence).

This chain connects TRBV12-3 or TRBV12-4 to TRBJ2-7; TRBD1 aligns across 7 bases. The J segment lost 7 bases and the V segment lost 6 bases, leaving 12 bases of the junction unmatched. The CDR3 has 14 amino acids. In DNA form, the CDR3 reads TGTGCCAGCAGCGAGACAGGGTTTTCTAGAGAGCAGTACTTC. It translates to CASSETGFSREQYF.

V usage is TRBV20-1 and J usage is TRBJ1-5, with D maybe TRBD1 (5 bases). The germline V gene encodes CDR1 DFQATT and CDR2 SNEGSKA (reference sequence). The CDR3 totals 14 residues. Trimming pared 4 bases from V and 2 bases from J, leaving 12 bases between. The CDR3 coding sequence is TGCAGTGCTATAGAGGGGCTGGGCAATCAGCCCCAGCATTTT. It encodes CSAIEGLGNQPQHF.

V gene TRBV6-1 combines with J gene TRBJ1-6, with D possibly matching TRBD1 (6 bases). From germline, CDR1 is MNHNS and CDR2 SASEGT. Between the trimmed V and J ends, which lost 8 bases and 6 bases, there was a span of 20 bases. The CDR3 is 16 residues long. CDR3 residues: CASLFSRGQTNSPLHF. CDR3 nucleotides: TGTGCCAGCCTTTTTTCCCGCGGACAGACTAATTCACCCCTCCACTTT.

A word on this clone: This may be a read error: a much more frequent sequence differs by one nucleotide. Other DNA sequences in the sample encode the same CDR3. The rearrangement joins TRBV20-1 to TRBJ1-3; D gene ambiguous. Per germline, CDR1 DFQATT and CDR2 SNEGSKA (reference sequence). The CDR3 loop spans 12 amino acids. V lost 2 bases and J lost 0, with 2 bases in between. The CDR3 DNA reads TGCAGTGCTAGATTCTCTGGAAACACCATATATTTT. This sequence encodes CSARFSGNTIYF.

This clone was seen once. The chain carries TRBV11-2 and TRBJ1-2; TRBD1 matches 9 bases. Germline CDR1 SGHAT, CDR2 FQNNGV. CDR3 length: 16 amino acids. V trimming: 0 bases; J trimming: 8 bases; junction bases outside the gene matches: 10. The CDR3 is CASSLEPGQGTAGYTF. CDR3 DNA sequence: TGTGCCAGCAGCTTAGAGCCCGGACAGGGGACGGCGGGCTACACCTTC. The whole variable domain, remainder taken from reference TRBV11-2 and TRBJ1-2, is EAGVAQSPRYKIIEKRQSVAFWCNPISGHATLYWYQQILGQGPKLLIQFQNNGVVDDSQLPKDRFSAERLKGVDSTLKIQPAKLEDSAVYLCASSLEPGQGTAGYTFGSGTRLTVV.

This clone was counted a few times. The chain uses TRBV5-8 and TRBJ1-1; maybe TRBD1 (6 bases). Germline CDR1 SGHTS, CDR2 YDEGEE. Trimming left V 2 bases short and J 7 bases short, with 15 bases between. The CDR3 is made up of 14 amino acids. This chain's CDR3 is CASSFSGGAGEAFF. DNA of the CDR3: TGTGCCAGCAGCTTTTCGGGGGGCGCCGGTGAAGCTTTCTTT. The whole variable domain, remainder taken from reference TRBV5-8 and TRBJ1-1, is EAGVTQSPTHLIKTRGQQATLRCSPISGHTSVYWYQQALGLGLQFLLWYDEGEERNRGNFPPRFSGRQFPNYSSELNVNALELEDSALYLCASSFSGGAGEAFFGQGTRLTVV.

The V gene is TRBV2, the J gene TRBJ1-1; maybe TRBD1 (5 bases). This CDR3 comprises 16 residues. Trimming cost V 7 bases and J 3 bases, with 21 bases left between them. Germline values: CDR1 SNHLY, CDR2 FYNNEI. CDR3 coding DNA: TGTGCCAGCACCAAAAGAAGGGACCCATCTCACACTGAAGCTTTCTTT. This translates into CASTKRRDPSHTEAFF.

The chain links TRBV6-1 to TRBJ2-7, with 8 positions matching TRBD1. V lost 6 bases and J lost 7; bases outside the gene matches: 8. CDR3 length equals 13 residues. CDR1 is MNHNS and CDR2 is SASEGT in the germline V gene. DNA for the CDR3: TGTGCCAGCAGCCAACTACAGGGGGGTGAGCAGTACTTC. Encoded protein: CASSQLQGGEQYF.

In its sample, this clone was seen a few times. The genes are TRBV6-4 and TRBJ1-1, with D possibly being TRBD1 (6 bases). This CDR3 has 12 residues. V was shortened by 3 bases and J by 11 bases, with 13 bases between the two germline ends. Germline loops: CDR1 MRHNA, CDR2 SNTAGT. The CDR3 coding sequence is TGTGCCAGCAGTGAAGGTCAGGGGAAGGCTTTCTTT. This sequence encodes CASSEGQGKAFF.

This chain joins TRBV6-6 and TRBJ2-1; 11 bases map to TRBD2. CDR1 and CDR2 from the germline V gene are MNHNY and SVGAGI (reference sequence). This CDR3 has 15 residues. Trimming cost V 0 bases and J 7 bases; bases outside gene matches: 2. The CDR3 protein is CASSYSTSGINEQFF. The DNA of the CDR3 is TGTGCCAGCAGTTACTCGACTAGCGGGATTAATGAGCAGTTCTTC.

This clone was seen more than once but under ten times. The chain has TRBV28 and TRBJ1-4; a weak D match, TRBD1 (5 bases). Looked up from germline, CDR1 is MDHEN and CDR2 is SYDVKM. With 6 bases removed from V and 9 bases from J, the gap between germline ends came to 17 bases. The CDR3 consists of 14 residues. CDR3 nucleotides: TGTGCCAGCAGCGGGGCCCTACACGAACAAAAACTGTTTTTT. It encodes CASSGALHEQKLFF.

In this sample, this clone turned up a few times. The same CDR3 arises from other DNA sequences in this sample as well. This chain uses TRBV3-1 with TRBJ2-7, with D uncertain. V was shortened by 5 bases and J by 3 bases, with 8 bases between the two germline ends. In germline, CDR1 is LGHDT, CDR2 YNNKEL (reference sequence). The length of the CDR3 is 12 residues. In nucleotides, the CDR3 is TGTGCCAGCAGCGGCGGTGGCTACGAGCAGTACTTC. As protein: CASSGGGYEQYF.

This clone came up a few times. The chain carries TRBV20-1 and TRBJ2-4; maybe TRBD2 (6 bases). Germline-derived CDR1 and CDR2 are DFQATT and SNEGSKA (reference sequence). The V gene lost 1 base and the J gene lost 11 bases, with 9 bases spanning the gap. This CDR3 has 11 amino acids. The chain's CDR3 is CSARGLEVQYF. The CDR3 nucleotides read TGCAGTGCTAGAGGACTAGAGGTTCAGTACTTC.

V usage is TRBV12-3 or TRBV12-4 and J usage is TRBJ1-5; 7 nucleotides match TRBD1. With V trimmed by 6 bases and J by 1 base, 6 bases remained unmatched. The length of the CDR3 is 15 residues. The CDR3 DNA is TGTGCCAGCAGCCGGACAGGCGAGAGCAATCAGCCCCAGCATTTT. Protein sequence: CASSRTGESNQPQHF.

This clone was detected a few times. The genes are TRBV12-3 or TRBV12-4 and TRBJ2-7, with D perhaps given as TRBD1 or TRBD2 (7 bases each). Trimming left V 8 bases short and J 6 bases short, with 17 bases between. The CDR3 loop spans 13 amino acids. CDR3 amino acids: CASGRGHGGEQYF. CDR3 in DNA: TGTGCCAGCGGGAGGGGGCACGGGGGCGAGCAGTACTTC.

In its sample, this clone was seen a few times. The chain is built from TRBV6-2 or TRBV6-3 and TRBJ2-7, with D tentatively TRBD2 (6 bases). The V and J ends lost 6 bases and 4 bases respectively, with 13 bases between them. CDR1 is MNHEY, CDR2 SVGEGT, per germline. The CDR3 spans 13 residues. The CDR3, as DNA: TGTGCCAGCAGCTGGACTACAGCATACGAGCAGTACTTC. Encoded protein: CASSWTTAYEQYF.

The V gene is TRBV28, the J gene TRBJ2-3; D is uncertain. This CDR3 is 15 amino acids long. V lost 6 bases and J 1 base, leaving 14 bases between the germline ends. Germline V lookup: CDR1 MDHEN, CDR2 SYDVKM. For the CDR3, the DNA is TGTGCCAGCAGACGCCTAGATTTTGGCACAGATACGCAGTATTTT. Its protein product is CASRRLDFGTDTQYF. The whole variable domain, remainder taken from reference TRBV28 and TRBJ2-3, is DVKVTQSSRYLVKRTGEKVFLECVQDMDHENMFWYRQDPGLGLRLIYFSYDVKMKEKGDIPEGYSVSREKKERFSLILESASTNQTSMYLCASRRLDFGTDTQYFGPGTRLTVL.